This T cell receptor beta chain was documented in a study of tumor and adjacent non-tumor tissue in lung cancer. About the study: On average, productive TCRbeta reads reached about 4.17 million per sample. The study's findings and limits: Top 100 clones took a larger repertoire share in normal lung.

Germline values: CDR1 SGHNT, CDR2 YENEEA. CDR3 length: 14 residues. Unmatched junction bases numbered 8, after V lost 4 bases and J lost 10 bases. A remark on this clonotype: No antigen is known for it.

The library came from three nested PCR rounds adapted from ARM-PCR protocols. TCRdb re-derived calls from the multiplex PCR reads in MiXCR, one entry per CDR3 protein. The sample contains over 130,000 distinct CDR3 sequences, around 61% of which appear only once. No cell sorting was done before RNA was extracted from the tissue. The receptor's source is a man in his fifties or sixties with small cell lung cancer. J is TRBJ2-2 and V is TRBV11-3, with 8 positions matching TRBD1. The sequencing input was lung tumor tissue. CDR3 amino acids: CASSWTGNTVELFF. CDR3 sequence (DNA): TGTGCCAGCAGCTGGACAGGGAACACTGTGGAGCTGTTTTTT.